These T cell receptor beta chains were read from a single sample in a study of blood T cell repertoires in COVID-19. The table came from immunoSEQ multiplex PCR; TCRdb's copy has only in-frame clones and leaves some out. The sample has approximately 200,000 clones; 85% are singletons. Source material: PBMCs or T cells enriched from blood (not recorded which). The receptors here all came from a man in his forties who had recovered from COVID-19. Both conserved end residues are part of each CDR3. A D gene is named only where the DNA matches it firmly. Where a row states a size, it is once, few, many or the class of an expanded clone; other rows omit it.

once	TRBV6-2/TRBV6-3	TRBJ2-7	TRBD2	CASSYSAGGTSYEQYF	TGTGCCAGCAGTTACTCAGCGGGAGGGACGTCCTACGAGCAGTACTTC
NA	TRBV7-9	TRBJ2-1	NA	CASSQGMGSYNEQFF	TGTGCCAGCAGCCAGGGAATGGGCTCCTACAATGAGCAGTTCTTC
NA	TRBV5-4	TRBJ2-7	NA	CASSLFGPNYEQYF	TGTGCCAGCAGCTTGTTCGGTCCAAATTACGAGCAGTACTTC
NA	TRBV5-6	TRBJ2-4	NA	CASSSASSDIKNIQYF	TGTGCCAGCAGCTCCGCCTCTAGCGACATCAAAAACATTCAGTACTTC
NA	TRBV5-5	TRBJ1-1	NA	CASTNAGGNTEAFF	TGTGCCAGCACAAACGCGGGAGGGAACACTGAAGCTTTCTTT
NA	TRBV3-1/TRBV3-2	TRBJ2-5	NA	CASSHYPQETQYF	TGTGCCAGCAGCCATTATCCCCAAGAGACCCAGTACTTC
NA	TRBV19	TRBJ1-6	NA	CASSIERNSPLHF	TGTGCCAGTAGTATAGAGAGGAATTCACCCCTCCACTTT
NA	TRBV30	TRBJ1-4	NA	CAWSAVNEKLFF	TGTGCCTGGAGTGCAGTAAATGAAAAACTGTTTTTT
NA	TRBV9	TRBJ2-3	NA	CASSVGDTKSTDTQYF	TGTGCCAGCAGCGTAGGGGACACTAAAAGCACAGATACGCAGTATTTT
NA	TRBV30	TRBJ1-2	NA	CAWSGGPSGSGYTF	TGTGCCTGGAGTGGAGGTCCCTCCGGTTCTGGCTACACCTTC
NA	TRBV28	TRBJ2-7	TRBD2	CASSLLPGTSGSYEQYF	TGTGCCAGCAGTTTATTGCCCGGGACTAGCGGCTCCTACGAGCAGTACTTC
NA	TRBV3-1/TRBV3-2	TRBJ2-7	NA	CASSQVESGKQYF	TGTGCCAGCAGCCAAGTAGAGTCAGGGAAGCAGTACTTC
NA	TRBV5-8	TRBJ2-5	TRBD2	CASIVEGAFDLAGIRETQYF	TGTGCCAGCATAGTAGAAGGGGCCTTTGACCTAGCGGGAATTCGGGAGACCCAGTACTTC
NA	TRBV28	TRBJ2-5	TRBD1	CASSLGVRGQETQYF	TGTGCCAGCAGTTTGGGAGTCAGGGGGCAAGAGACCCAGTACTTC
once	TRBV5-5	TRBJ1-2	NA	CASSLGAWVFSGYTF	TGTGCCAGCAGCTTGGGGGCCTGGGTTTTTAGTGGCTACACCTTC
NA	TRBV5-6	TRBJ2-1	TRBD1	CASSLAGGQGFNEQFF	TGTGCCAGCAGCTTGGCCGGGGGACAGGGTTTTAATGAGCAGTTCTTC
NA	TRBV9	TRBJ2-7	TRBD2	CASSVAGTSYNEQYF	TGTGCCAGCAGCGTAGCCGGGACTAGCTACAACGAGCAGTACTTC
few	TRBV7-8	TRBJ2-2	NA	CASSLALSGELFF	TGTGCCAGCAGCTTAGCGCTAAGCGGGGAGCTGTTTTTT
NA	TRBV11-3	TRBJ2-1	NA	CASSLWFGHSEQFF	TGTGCCAGCAGCTTATGGTTCGGTCACTCTGAGCAGTTCTTC
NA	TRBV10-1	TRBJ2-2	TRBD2	CASRSGLAGHTGELFF	TGCGCCAGCAGGTCGGGGCTAGCGGGCCACACCGGGGAGCTGTTTTTT
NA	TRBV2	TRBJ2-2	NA	CASRIGGNTGELFF	TGTGCCAGCAGAATCGGGGGAAACACCGGGGAGCTGTTTTTT
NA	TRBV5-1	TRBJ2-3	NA	CASSLRGSTSTDTQYF	TGCGCCAGCAGCTTGAGGGGCTCAACCAGCACAGATACGCAGTATTTT